This entry lists 3 T cell receptor beta chains sequenced from one sample in a study of T cell repertoires in cytomegalovirus infection. Each CDR3 protein gets one entry after TCRdb re-called the reads with MiXCR. Here the sample spans 500,000 or so distinct CDR3 sequences, approximately 15% being singletons. The sequenced material came from CD8+ T cells from PBMCs. These receptors were collected from a human donor in good health (CMV status not recorded). Some clones in this sample may be carry-over from other donors' samples.

This clonotype was picked up a small number of times. The chain links TRBV5-1 to TRBJ1-2; 7 nucleotides align to TRBD1. Unmatched junction bases numbered 12, after V lost 4 bases and J lost 6 bases. This CDR3 is built from 15 residues. Germline V lookup: CDR1 SGHRS, CDR2 YFSETQ. CDR3 loop: CASSLGPHGQDGYTF. The CDR3, as DNA: TGCGCCAGCAGCCTAGGACCTCACGGACAGGATGGCTACACCTTC.

About this clonotype itself: It is likely a read error, because the conserved phenylalanine at the end of the CDR3 is missing. The chain has TRBV5-5 and TRBJ2-7; tentatively, D is TRBD2 (7 bases). Trimming removed 0 bases from V and 4 bases from J, with 17 bases in between. This CDR3 has 16 amino acids. CDR1 SGHKS and CDR2 YYEKEE come from the germline V gene (reference sequence). The CDR3 reads CASSLAGGADQYEQYL. In DNA form, the CDR3 reads TGTGCCAGCAGCTTGGCTGGGGGGGCGGATCAATACGAGCAGTACTTA.

The chain combines TRBV27 with TRBJ1-2; D possibly corresponds to TRBD1 (5 bases). The CDR3 runs 12 residues. The V end lost 7 bases, the J end lost 6 bases, and 12 bases lay between the germline ends. From germline, CDR1 is MNHEY and CDR2 SMNVEV (reference sequence). CDR3 loop: CASIRGEDGYTF. Written as DNA, the CDR3 is TGTGCCAGCATAAGAGGGGAAGATGGCTACACCTTC.